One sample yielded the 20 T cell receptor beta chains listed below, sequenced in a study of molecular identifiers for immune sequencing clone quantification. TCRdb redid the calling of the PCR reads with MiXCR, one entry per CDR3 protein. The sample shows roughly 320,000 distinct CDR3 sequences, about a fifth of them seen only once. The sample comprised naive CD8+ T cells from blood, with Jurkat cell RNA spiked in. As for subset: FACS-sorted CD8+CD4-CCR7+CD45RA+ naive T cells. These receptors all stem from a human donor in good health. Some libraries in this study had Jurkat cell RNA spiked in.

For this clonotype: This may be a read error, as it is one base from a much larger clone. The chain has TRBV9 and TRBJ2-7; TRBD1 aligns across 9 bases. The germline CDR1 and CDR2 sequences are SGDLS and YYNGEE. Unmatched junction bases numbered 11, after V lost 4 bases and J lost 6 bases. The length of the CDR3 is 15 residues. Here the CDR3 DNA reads TGTGCCAGCAGCATCGGACAGGGGAAGGCCTGCGAGCAGTACTTC. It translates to CASSIGQGKACEQYF. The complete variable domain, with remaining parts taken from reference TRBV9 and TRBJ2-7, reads DSGVTQTPKHLITATGQRVTLRCSPRSGDLSVYWYQQSLDQGLQFLIQYYNGEERAKGNILERFSAQQFPDLHSELNLSSLELGDSALYFCASSIGQGKACEQYFGPGTRLTVT.

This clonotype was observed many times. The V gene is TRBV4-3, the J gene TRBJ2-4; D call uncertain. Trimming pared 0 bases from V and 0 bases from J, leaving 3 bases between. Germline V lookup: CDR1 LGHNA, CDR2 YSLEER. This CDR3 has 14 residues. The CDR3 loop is CASSQEIAKNIQYF. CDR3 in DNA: TGCGCCAGCAGCCAAGAAATAGCCAAAAACATTCAGTACTTC.

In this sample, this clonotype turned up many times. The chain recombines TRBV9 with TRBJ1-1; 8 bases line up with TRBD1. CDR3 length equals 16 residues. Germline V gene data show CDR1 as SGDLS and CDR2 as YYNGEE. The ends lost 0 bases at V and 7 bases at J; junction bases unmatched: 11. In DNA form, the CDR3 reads TGTGCCAGCAGCGTAGGGTTGACAGGGGCATTTGATGAAGCTTTCTTT. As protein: CASSVGLTGAFDEAFF.

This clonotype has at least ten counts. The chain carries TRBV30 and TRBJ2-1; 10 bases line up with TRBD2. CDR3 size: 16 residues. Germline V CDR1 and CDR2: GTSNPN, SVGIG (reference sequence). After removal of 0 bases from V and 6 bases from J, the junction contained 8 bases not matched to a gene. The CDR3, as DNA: TGTGCCTGGAGTGTATGGCTCGGGACTAGCGTCAATGAGCAGTTCTTC. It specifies CAWSVWLGTSVNEQFF.

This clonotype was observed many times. DNA of the CDR3: TGTGCCAGCAGTTACTCAGGGTTCTCCTACGAGCAGTACTTC. This gives the protein CASSYSGFSYEQYF. The rearrangement joins TRBV6-2 or TRBV6-3 to TRBJ2-7; D call uncertain. Per the germline V gene, CDR1 is MNHEY and CDR2 is SVGEGT. V lost 0 bases and J 0 bases, leaving 6 bases between the germline ends. This CDR3 has 14 residues.

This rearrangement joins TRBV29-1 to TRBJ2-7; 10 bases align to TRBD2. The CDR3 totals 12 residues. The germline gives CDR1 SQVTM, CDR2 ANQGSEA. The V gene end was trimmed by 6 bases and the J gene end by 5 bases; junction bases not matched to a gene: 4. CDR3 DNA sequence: TGCAGCGTCCTAGCGGGAGTCCACGAGCAGTACTTC. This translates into CSVLAGVHEQYF.

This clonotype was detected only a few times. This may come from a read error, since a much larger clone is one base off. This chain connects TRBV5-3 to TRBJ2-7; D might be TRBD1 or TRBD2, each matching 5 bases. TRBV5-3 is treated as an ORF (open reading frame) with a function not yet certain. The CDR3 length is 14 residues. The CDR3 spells CASSLEAGTYEQYF. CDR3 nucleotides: TGTGCCAGCAGCTTGGAGGCAGGGACCTACGAGCAGTACTTC.

CDR3 in amino acids: CASSWLGSSYEQYF. CDR3 in DNA: TGTGCCAGCAGCTGGCTTGGGAGCTCCTACGAGCAGTACTTC. The V call is TRBV11-1, the J call TRBJ2-7; D might be TRBD2 (5 bases). Germline V CDR1 and CDR2: SGHAT, FQDESV (reference sequence). The ends were cut back, 4 bases at V and 0 bases at J, with 10 bases in the middle. CDR3 length equals 14 residues.

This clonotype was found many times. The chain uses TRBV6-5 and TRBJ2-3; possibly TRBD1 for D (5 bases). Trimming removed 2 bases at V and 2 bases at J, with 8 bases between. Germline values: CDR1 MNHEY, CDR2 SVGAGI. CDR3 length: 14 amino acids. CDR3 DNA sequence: TGTGCCAGCAGTTACACAGGAACCACAGATACGCAGTATTTT. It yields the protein CASSYTGTTDTQYF.

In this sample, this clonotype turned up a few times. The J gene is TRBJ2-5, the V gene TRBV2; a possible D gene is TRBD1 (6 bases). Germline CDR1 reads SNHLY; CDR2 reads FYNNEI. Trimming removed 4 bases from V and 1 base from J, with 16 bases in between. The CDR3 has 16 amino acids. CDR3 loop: CASSGSEGTIQETQYF. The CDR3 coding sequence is TGTGCCAGCAGTGGGAGTGAAGGGACAATCCAAGAGACCCAGTACTTC.

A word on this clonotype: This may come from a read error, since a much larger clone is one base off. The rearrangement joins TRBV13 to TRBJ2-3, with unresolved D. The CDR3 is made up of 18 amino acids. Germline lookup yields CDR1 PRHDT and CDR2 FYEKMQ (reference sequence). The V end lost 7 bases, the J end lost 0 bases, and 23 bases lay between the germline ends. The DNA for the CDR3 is TGTGCCAGCAACTCCGGCAGAGTTCACCTTACTAGCACAGATACGCAGTATTTT. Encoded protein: CASNSGRVHLTSTDTQYF.

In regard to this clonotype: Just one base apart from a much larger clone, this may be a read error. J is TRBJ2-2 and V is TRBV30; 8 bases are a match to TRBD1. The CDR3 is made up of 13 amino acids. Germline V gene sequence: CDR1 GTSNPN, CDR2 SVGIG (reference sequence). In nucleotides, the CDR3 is TGTGCCTCCAGACAGGGGAGCACCGGGGAGCTGCTTTTT. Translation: CASRQGSTGELLF.

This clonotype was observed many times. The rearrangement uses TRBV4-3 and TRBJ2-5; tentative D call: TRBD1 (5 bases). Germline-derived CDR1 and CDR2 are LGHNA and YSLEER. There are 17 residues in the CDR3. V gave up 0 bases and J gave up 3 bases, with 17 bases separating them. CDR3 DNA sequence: TGCGCCAGCAGCCAAGATTGGCCAGGGTTGGAAAAAGAGACCCAGTACTTC. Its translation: CASSQDWPGLEKETQYF.

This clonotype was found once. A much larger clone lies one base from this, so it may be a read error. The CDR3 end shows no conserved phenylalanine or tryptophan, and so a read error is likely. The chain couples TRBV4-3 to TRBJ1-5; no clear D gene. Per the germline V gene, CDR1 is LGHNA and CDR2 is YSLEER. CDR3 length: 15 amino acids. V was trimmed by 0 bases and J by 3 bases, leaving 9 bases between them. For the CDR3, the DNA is TGCGCCAGCAGCCAAGAATCATCCTTCAATCAGCCCCAGCATTCT. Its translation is CASSQESSFNQPQHS.

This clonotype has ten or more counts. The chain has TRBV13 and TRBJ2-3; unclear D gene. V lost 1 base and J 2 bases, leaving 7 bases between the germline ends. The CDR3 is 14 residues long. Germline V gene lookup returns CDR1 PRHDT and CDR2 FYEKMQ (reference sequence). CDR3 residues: CASSLVQNTDTQYF. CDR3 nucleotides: TGTGCCAGCAGCTTAGTACAGAACACAGATACGCAGTATTTT.

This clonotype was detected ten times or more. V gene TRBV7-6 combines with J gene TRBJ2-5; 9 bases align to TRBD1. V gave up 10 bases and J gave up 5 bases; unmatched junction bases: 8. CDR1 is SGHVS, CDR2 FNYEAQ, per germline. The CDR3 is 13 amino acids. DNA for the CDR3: TGTGCCACCCAAATCGGGACAGGGGAGACCCAGTACTTC. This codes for CATQIGTGETQYF. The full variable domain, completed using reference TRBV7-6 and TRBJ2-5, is GAGVSQSPRYKVTKRGQDVALRCDPISGHVSLYWYRQALGQGPEFLTYFNYEAQQDKSGLPNDRFSAERPEGSISTLTIQRTEQRDSAMYRCATQIGTGETQYFGPGTRLLVL.

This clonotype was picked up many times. CDR3 nucleotides: TGTGCCAGCAGTTACTCTAGCGGTGTCGGGGAGCTGTTTTTT. As protein: CASSYSSGVGELFF. The V and J genes are TRBV6-5 and TRBJ2-2, with D perhaps TRBD2 (6 bases). CDR1 is MNHEY, CDR2 SVGAGI, per germline. This CDR3 has 14 residues. With 0 bases removed from V and 7 bases from J, the gap between germline ends came to 9 bases.

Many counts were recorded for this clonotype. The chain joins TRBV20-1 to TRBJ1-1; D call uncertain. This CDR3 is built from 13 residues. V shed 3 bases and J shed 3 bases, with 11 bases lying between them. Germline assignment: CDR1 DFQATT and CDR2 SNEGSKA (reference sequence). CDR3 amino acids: CSARSPADTEAFF. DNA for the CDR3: TGCAGTGCTAGGTCACCAGCGGACACTGAAGCTTTCTTT.

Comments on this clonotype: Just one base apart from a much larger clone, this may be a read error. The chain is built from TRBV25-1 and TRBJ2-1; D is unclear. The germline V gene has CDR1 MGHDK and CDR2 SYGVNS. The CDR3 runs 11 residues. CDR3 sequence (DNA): TGTGCCAGCAGTGTAGTCGATGAGCAGCTCTTC. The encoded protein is CASSVVDEQLF.

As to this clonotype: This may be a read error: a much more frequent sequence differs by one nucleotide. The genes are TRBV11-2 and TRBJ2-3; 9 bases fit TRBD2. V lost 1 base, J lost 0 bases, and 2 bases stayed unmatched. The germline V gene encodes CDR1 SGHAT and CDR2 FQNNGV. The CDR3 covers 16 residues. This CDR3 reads CASSLALAGSTDTQYF. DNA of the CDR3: TGTGCCAGCAGCTTAGCTCTAGCGGGGAGCACAGATACGCAGTATTTT.